This TCR beta chain comes out of a study of blood T cell repertoires in COVID-19. The wider study: Both acute and convalescent COVID-19 samples were obtained from the United States, Italy and Spain. PBMCs, B-cell-depleted T cells, or T cells provided the cDNA or gDNA that made up the material.

V shed 4 bases, J shed 1 base, and the junction held 7 bases outside the gene matches. The germline CDR1 and CDR2 sequences are PRHDT and FYEKMQ (reference sequence). The length of the CDR3 is 16 residues. In the authors' methods: For nucleated cells, counts were estimated from reference gene primer amplification. The assay was immunoSEQ multiplex PCR, and TCRdb's table has in-frame clones only and misses some. From that table come the V and J calls and clone size; the DNA was used to work out D and trimming. This sample has 45,000 to 55,000 clones, with around 84% found just once. The chain combines TRBV13 with TRBJ2-3; TRBD1 matches at 8 bases. The TCR originated in a man between 65 and 85 years old with active COVID-19. Sequencing used peripheral blood. The CDR3 DNA reads TGTGCCAGCAGCTCGAACAGGGGGAAGGGCACAGATACGCAGTATTTT. It codes for CASSSNRGKGTDTQYF.